This T cell receptor (beta chain) was captured in a study of CD8 T cells in Susac syndrome. Whole-study results and caveats: The study's TCR sequencing and HLA analysis covered a relatively small number of individuals, and the study acknowledged this.

CDR3 length: 12 residues. Trimming stripped 3 bases from V and 9 bases from J, with 11 bases between. The V gene's germline CDR1 is MNHEY and CDR2 SMNVEV (reference sequence). The RNA input was 0.5 to 1 ug, and it was reverse transcribed with random hexamers. immunoSEQ multiplex PCR amplified TCR beta CDR3 across 54 Vbeta, 13 Jbeta. TCRdb reprocessed the immunoSEQ multiplex PCR reads with MiXCR, giving one entry per CDR3 protein. The sample contains some 180,000 distinct CDR3 sequences, roughly 94% of which appear only once. TCR beta sequencing was performed on blood CD8+ and CD4+ T cells. Age- and sex-matched healthy donors served as the control group. To note about this clonotype: Its antigen is as yet unknown.

The rearrangement joins TRBV27 to TRBJ1-2; unclear D gene. Material for sequencing was CD4+ T cells from PBMCs. The source is a human donor in good health. Here the CDR3 reads CASSLGSGSYTF. Here the CDR3 DNA reads TGTGCCAGCAGTTTGGGTTCTGGGAGCTACACCTTC.